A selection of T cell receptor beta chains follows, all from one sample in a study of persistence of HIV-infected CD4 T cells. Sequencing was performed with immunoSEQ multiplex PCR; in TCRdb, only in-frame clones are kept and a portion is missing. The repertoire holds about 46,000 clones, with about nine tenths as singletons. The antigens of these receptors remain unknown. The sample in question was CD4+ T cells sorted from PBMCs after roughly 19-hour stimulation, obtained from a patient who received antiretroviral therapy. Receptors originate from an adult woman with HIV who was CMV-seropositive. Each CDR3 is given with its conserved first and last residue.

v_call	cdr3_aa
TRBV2	CASKGQNNQPQHF
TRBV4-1	CASSQDPTGTYGYTF
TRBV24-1	CATSDLTHNYGYTF
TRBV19	CASTEAGYNEQFF
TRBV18	CASSLQGAGANVLTF
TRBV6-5	CASRLTGTTGELFF
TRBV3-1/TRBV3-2	CASSQGDQRTGKLFF
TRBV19	CASSSLPGPQHF
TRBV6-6	CASSYSLQGDYGYTF
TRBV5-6	CASSLVGAEGYTF
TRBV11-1	CASSLRQGSTDEQYF
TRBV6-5	CASSRVSSYNSPLHF
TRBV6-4	CASRQGSINTGELFF
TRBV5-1	CASSFQMGVGYGYTF
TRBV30	CAWSRGDPKGSRQYF
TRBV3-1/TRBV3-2	CASSPGQSSGANVLTF
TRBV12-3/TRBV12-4	CASSLARETQYF
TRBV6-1	CASSEIRTRGVPYEQYF
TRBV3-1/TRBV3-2	CASSLTQGYQPQHF
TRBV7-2	CASSSQAGGPTDTQYF
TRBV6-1	CASSDPSGGNYGYTF
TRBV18	CASSPPTNTEAFF
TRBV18	CASSNTGFSYEQYF
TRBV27	CASSSTGTYGYTF
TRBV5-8	CASSLGLDRMNTEAFF
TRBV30	CAWSDNEQYF
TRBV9	CASTGGGGDTQYF
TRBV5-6	CASSLKGDYGYTF
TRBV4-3	CASSQAEGTYYTDTQYF
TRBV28	CASSSQGRGYGYTF
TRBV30	CAWSQSRWGTGEVGDTEAFF
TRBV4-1	CASSQVLRQPNYGYTF
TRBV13	CASSFYSSGQSNYGYTF
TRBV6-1	CASSFRDYNEQFF
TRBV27	CASRPGTITTGELFF